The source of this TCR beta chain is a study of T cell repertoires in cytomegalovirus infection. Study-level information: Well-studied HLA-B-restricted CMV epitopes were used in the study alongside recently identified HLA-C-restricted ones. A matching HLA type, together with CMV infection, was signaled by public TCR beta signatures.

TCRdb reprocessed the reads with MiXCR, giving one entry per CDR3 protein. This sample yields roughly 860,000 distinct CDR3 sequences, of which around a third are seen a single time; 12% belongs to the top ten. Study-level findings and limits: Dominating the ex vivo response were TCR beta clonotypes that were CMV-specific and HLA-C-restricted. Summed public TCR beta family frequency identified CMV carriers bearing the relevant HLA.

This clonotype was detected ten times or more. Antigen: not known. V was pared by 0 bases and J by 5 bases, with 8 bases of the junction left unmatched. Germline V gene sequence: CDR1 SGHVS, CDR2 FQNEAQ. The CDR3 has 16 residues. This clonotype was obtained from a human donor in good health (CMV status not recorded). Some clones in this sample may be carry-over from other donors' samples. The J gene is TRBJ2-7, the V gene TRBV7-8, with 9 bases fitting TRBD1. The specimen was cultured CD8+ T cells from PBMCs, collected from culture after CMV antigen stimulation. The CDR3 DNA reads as TGTGCCAGCAGCTTAGCGCCCTGGGACAGGGATCACGAGCAGTACTTC. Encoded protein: CASSLAPWDRDHEQYF.